This paragraph covers one T cell receptor (beta chain) sequence. V gave up 0 bases and J gave up 2 bases, with 17 bases separating them. The CDR3 is made up of 17 amino acids. The data belong to a study of blood T cell repertoires in COVID-19. Overall study: PBMCs, B-cell-depleted T cells, or T cells provided the cDNA or gDNA that made up the material.

Profiled with immunoSEQ multiplex PCR; TCRdb holds only in-frame clones, not every one. The sample records 200,000 to 250,000 clones, 84% being singletons. This receptor was taken from a man between 50 and 59 years old with active or convalescent COVID-19. V and J are TRBV23-1 and TRBJ2-7; D is uncertain. TRBV23-1 counts as an open reading frame of uncertain function. Sequenced sample: peripheral blood. The CDR3 nucleotides read TGCGCCAGCAGTCAATCCGACCCCCTGGGCAGGACCTACGAGCAGTACTTC. Its translation: CASSQSDPLGRTYEQYF.